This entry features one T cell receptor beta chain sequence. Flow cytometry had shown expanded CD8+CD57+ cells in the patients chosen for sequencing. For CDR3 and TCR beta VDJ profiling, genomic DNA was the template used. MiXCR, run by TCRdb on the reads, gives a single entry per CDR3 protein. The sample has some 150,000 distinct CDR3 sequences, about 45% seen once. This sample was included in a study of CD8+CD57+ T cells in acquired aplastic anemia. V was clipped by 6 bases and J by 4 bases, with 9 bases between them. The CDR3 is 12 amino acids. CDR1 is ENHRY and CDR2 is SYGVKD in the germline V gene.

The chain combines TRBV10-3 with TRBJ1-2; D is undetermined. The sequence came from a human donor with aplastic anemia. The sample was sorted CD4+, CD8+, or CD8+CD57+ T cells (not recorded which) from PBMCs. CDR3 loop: CAIRPSGYGYTF. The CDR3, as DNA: TGTGCCATCAGACCCTCGGGCTATGGCTACACCTTC.